The 2 T cell receptor beta chains below all came from one sample that was sequenced in a study of blood T cell repertoires in COVID-19. The protocol was immunoSEQ multiplex PCR, while the TCRdb copy is restricted to in-frame clones and leaves out a portion. The repertoire consists of about 68,000 clones, with roughly 90% occurring once and the leading ten covering about 5%. Sample: peripheral blood. Receptors originate from a woman aged 55-70 years with active COVID-19.

CDR3 DNA: TGTGCCAGCAGTCTCCGACGGGAAGATTCACCCCTCCACTTT. Protein: CASSLRREDSPLHF. This chain links TRBV27 with TRBJ1-6; no firm D call. The V and J ends lost 5 bases and 8 bases respectively, with 13 bases between them. Germline V gene data show CDR1 as MNHEY and CDR2 as SMNVEV (reference sequence). The CDR3 loop spans 14 amino acids.

V and J are TRBV5-6 and TRBJ2-5, with 9 bases fitting TRBD2. Looked up from germline, CDR1 is SGHDT and CDR2 is YYEEEE. J gave up 5 bases and V 2 bases, and 7 bases lay outside the gene matches. The length of the CDR3 is 15 residues. The CDR3 coding sequence is TGTGCCAGCAGCTTACCCGGGACTAGCTTGGAGACCCAGTACTTC. Its protein product is CASSLPGTSLETQYF.